This T cell receptor (beta chain) was identified in a study of blood T cell repertoires in COVID-19. The repertoire was sequenced with immunoSEQ multiplex PCR; TCRdb's copy has only in-frame clones and lacks some. This table has about 47,000 clones, about four fifths appearing once. Germline lookup yields CDR1 MGHRA and CDR2 YSYEKL. This CDR3 comprises 15 residues. Unmatched junction bases numbered 4, after V lost 4 bases and J lost 1 base. Source material: peripheral blood. The rearrangement joins TRBV4-1 to TRBJ1-5; TRBD1 matches 7 bases. The clonotype comes from a man between 60 and 70 years old with acute or convalescent COVID-19. The CDR3 region is CASSLGQVSNQPQHF. CDR3 nucleotide sequence: TGCGCCAGCAGCCTAGGACAGGTGAGCAATCAGCCCCAGCATTTT.